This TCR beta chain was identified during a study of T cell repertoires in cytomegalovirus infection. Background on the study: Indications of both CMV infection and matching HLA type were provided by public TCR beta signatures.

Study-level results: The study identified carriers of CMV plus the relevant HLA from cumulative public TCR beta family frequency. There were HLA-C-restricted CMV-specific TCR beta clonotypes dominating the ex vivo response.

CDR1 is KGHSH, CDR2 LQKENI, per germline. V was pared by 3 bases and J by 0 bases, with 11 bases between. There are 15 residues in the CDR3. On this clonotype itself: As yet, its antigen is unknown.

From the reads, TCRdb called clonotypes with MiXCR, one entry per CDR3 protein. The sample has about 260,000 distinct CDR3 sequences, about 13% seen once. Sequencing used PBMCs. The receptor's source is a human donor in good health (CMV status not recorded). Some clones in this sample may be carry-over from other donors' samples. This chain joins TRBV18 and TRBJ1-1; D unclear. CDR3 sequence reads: CASSPYPRMNTEAFF. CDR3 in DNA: TGTGCCAGCTCACCTTATCCGAGGATGAACACTGAAGCTTTCTTT. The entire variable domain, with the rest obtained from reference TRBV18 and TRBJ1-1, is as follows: NAGVMQNPRHLVRRRGQEARLRCSPMKGHSHVYWYRQLPEEGLKFMVYLQKENIIDESGMPKERFSAEFPKEGPSILRIQQVVRGDSAAYFCASSPYPRMNTEAFFGQGTRLTVV.